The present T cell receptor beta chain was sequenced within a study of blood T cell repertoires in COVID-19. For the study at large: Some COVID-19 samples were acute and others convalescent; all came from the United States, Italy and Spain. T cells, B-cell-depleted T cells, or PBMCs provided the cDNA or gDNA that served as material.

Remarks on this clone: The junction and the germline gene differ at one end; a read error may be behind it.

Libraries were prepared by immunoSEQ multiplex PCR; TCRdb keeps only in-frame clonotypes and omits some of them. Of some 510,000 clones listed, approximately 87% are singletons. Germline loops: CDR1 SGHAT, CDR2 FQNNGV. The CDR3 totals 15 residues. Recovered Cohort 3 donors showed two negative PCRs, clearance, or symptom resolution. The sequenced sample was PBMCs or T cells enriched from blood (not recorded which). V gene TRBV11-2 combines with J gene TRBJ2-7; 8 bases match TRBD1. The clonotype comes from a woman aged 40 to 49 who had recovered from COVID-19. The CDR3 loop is CASSLDRGVTYEQYF. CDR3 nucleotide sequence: TGTGCCAGCAGCCTAGACAGGGGCGTAACCTACGAGCAGTACTTC.